This T cell receptor (beta chain) is from a study of blood T cell repertoires in COVID-19. About the research overall: From the United States, Italy and Spain came samples of acute and convalescent COVID-19. From T cells, B-cell-depleted T cells, or PBMCs came the material, which was cDNA or gDNA.

Here immunoSEQ multiplex PCR was the method, and the copy in TCRdb shows in-frame clones only, minus some. Among hundreds of thousands of clones listed, roughly 90% were seen once. Germline CDR1 and CDR2: SNHLY and FYNNEI. The CDR3 has 16 amino acids. V shed 8 bases and J shed 1 base, with 15 bases lying between them. What was sequenced was peripheral blood. This chain links TRBV2 with TRBJ1-6; D remains ambiguous. The TCR comes from a man between 60 and 75 years old who had recovered from COVID-19. In nucleotides, the CDR3 is TGTGCCAGCCGAGGGTCGGTGGCTTCCTATAATTCACCCCTCCACTTT. Amino acids: CASRGSVASYNSPLHF.